This TCR beta chain came from a study of T-cell reconstitution after alpha-beta-depleted transplantation in children. Trimming took 8 bases from V and 4 from J, leaving 12 bases between them. Looked up from germline, CDR1 is SGHRS and CDR2 is YFSETQ. The CDR3 extends over 12 amino acids. Unique molecular identifiers were incorporated into the prepared TCRbeta library. Each CDR3 protein gets one entry after TCRdb re-called the PCR reads with MiXCR. The sample holds 200,000 to 250,000 distinct CDR3 sequences; around 10% are singletons and the top ten take approximately 5.9%. The sample holds a few counts of this clonotype.

This TCR was sampled from a human donor who donated a stem cell graft to a child with acute lymphoblastic leukemia. The V and J genes are TRBV5-1 and TRBJ1-2; possible D gene TRBD1, 6 bases. The sequencing used PBMCs from the stem cell graft donor, collected from the stem cell graft. This chain's CDR3 is CASTGSPYGYTF. CDR3 nucleotides: TGCGCCAGTACAGGGTCACCCTATGGCTACACCTTC.